The source of this T cell receptor (beta chain) is a study of cytomegalovirus exposure and HLA in healthy donors. This CDR3 contains 17 residues. Germline CDR1 reads SGHNT; CDR2 reads YENEEA. V dropped 0 bases and J dropped 5; count of bases not matched to a gene: 8. Remarks on this clone: Its antigen is still unknown.

Findings of the study overall: Most TCRs appeared rarely, but some public TCRs recurred in many donors. Reports showed the classifier diagnosing cytomegalovirus status with high specificity and sensitivity.

The table came from immunoSEQ multiplex PCR; TCRdb's copy has only in-frame clones and leaves some out. The data contain 150,000 to 200,000 clones, approximately 84% of them singletons. The TCR was taken from a man aged 25 to 40 in good health and CMV-seropositive. The sequenced sample consisted of PBMCs. V and J are TRBV11-3 and TRBJ2-5, with 11 nucleotides matching TRBD2. The CDR3 DNA follows: TGTGCCAGCAGCTTAGAGAGTAGCGGGAGGGCCGGTGAGACCCAGTACTTC. It encodes CASSLESSGRAGETQYF. Together with reference TRBV11-3 and TRBJ2-5, the CDR3 gives the full variable domain: EAGVVQSPRYKIIEKKQPVAFWCNPISGHNTLYWYLQNLGQGPELLIRYENEEAVDDSQLPKDRFSAERLKGVDSTLKIQPAELGDSAVYLCASSLESSGRAGETQYFGPGTRLLVL.